This paragraph reports one T cell receptor (beta chain). This record belongs to a study of control samples from healthy donors and cancer patients. There are 13 residues in the CDR3. Germline V gene data show CDR1 as KGHDR and CDR2 as SFDVKD. V lost 10 bases and J lost 4; bases outside the gene matches: 6. Libraries were prepared by immunoSEQ multiplex PCR; TCRdb keeps only in-frame clonotypes and omits some of them. The table shows approximately 190,000 clones, with about nine tenths occurring only once. This TCR came from a man aged 25-45 years in good health. The sequenced material came from blood. This chain connects TRBV24-1 to TRBJ2-1, with 7 bases identical to TRBD2. CDR3: CATGSSGYNEQFF. In nucleotides, the CDR3 is TGTGCCACGGGGAGTAGCGGGTACAATGAGCAGTTCTTC.